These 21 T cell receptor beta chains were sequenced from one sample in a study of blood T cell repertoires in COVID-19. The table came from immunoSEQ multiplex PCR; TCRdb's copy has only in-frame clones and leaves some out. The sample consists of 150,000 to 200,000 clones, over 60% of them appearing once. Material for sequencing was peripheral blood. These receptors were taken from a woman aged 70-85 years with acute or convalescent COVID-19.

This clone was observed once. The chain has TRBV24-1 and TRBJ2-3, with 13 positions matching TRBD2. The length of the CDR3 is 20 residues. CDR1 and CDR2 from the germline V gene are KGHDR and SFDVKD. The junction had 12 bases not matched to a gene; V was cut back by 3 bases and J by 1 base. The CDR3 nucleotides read TGTGCCACCAGTGATAAGGGACTAGCGGGGATTGGCCTGGGCACAGATACGCAGTATTTT. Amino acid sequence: CATSDKGLAGIGLGTDTQYF.

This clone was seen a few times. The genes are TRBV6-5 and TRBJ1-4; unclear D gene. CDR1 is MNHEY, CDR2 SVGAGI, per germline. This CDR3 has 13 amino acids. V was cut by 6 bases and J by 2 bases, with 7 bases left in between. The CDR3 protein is CASSLLTNEKLFF. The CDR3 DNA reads TGTGCCAGCAGCTTACTCACTAATGAAAAACTGTTTTTT.

The CDR3 DNA follows: TGTGCCAGCAGCCAGACAGGGCGTACCGGGGAGCTGTTTTTT. Translated, it gives CASSQTGRTGELFF. The chain uses TRBV3-1 (or the pseudogene TRBV3-2) and TRBJ2-2, with 7 bases aligning to TRBD1. J lost 5 bases, V lost 3 bases, and 3 bases had no gene match. Germline V gene data show CDR1 as LGHDT and CDR2 as YNNKEL (reference sequence). The CDR3 has 14 residues.

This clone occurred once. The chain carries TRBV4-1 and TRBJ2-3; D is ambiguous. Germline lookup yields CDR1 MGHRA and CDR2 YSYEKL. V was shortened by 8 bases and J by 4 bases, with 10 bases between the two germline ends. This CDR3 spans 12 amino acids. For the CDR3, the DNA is TGCGCCAGCTCACATATTGCAGATACGCAGTATTTT. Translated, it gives CASSHIADTQYF.

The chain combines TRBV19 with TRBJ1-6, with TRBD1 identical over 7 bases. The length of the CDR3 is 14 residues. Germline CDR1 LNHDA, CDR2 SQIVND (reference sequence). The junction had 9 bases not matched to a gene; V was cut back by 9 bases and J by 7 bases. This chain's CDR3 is CARTLTGVNSPLHF. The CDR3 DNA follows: TGTGCCAGGACCCTTACAGGGGTCAATTCACCCCTCCACTTT.

The CDR3, as DNA: TGTGCCAGCAGCTTCGGGACAGGGGAGACTGAAGCTTTCTTT. It codes for CASSFGTGETEAFF. The gene calls are TRBV9 and TRBJ1-1; 10 bases fit TRBD1. CDR3 size: 14 residues. Germline V lookup: CDR1 SGDLS, CDR2 YYNGEE. The trim removed 4 bases at V and 5 bases at J, leaving 5 bases unmatched.

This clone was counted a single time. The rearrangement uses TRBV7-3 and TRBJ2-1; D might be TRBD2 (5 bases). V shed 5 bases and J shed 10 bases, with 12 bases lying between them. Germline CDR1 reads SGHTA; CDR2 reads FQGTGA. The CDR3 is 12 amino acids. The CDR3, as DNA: TGTGCCAGCAGCCCCTCGGGGAGAGAGCAGTTCTTC. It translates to CASSPSGREQFF.

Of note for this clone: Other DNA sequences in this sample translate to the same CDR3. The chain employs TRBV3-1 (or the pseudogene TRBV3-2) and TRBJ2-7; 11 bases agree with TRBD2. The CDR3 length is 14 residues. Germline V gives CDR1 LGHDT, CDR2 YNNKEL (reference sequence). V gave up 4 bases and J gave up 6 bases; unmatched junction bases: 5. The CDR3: CASSRTSGRGEQYF. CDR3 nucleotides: TGTGCCAGCAGCCGCACTAGCGGGAGAGGCGAGCAGTACTTC.

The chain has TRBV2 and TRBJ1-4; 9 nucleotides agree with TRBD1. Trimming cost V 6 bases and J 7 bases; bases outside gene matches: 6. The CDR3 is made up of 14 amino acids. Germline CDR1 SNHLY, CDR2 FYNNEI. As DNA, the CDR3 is TGTGCCAGCAGGTTACAGGGGGCAAGTGAAAAACTGTTTTTT. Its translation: CASRLQGASEKLFF.

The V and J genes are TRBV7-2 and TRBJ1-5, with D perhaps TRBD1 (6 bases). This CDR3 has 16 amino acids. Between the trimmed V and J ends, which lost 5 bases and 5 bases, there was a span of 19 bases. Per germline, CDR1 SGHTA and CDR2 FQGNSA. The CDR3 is CASSPRGHRADQPQHF. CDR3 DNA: TGTGCCAGCAGCCCGCGAGGGCACAGGGCAGATCAGCCCCAGCATTTT.

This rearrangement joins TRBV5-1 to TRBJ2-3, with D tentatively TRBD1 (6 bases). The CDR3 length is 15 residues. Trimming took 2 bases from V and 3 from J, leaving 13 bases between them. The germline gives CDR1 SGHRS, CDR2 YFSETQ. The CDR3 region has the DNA TGCGCCAGCAGCTTACCCCTTACAGGGACAGATACGCAGTATTTT. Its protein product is CASSLPLTGTDTQYF.

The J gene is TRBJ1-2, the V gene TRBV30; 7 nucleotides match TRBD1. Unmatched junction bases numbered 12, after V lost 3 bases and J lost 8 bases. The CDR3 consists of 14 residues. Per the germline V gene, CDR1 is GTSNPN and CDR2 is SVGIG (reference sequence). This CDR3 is CAWSYSLTGVGYTF. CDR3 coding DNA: TGTGCCTGGAGCTATTCACTTACAGGGGTCGGCTACACCTTC.

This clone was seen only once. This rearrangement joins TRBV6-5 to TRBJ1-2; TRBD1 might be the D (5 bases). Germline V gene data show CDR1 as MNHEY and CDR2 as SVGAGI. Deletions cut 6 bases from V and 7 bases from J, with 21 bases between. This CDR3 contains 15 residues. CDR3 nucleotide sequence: TGTGCCAGCAGCCCGAACCGACAGTCCTTGGGTGGCTACACCTTC. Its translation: CASSPNRQSLGGYTF.

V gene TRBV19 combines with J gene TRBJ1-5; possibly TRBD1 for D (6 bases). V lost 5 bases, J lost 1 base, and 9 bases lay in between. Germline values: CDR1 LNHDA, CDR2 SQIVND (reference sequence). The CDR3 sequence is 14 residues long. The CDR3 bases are TGTGCCAGTAGTGTAGGACAGAGCAATCAGCCCCAGCATTTT. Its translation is CASSVGQSNQPQHF.

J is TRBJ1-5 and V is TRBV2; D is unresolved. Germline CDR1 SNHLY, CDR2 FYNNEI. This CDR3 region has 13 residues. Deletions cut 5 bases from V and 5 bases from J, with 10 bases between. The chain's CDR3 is CASSFWEYQPQHF. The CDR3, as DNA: TGTGCCAGCAGTTTCTGGGAGTATCAGCCCCAGCATTTT.

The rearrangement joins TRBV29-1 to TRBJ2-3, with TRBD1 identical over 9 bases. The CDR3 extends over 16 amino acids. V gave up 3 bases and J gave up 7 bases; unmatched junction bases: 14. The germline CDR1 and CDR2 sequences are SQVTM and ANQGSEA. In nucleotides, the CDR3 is TGCAGCGTTGATTATAACGGGGACAGGGCCCTAAATACGCAGTATTTT. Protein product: CSVDYNGDRALNTQYF.

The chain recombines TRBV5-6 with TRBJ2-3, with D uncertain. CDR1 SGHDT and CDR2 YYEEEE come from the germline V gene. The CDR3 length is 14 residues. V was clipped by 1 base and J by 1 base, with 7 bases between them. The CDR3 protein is CASSLYEGTDTQYF. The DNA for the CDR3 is TGTGCCAGCAGCTTGTATGAGGGCACAGATACGCAGTATTTT.

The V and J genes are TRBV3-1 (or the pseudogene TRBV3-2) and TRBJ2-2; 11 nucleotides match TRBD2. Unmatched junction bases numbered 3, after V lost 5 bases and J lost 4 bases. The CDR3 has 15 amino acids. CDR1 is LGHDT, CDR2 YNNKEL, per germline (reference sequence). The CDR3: CASSGLAGRTGELFF. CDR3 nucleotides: TGTGCCAGCAGCGGACTAGCGGGTCGCACCGGGGAGCTGTTTTTT.

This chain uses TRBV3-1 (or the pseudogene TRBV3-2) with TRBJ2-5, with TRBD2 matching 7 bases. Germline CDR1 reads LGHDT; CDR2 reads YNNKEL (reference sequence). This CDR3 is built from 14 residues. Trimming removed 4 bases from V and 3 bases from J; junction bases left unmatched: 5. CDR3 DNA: TGTGCCAGCAGCCTGACGAGCGGGAAAGAGACCCAGTACTTC. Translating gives CASSLTSGKETQYF.

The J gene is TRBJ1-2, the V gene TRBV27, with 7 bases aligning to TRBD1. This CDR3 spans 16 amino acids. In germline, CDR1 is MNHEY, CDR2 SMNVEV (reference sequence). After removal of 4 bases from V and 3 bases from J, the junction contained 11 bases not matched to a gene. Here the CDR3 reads CASSSRDSPLYYGYTF. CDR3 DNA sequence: TGTGCCAGCAGTTCGAGGGACAGTCCCCTTTACTATGGCTACACCTTC.

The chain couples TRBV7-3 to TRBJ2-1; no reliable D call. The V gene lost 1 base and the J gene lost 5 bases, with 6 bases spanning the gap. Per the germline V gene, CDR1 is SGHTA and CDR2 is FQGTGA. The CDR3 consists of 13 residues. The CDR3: CASSLSPNNEQFF. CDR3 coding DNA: TGTGCCAGCAGCTTAAGCCCTAACAATGAGCAGTTCTTC.